The 19 T cell receptor beta chains given below trace back to one sample, sequenced in a study of T cell responses to AZD1222 COVID-19 vaccine. Produced via immunoSEQ multiplex PCR; TCRdb's table is partial and in-frame only. This repertoire shows 100,000 to 150,000 clones, roughly 90% found once; its top ten account for 6.3%. The specimen comprised peripheral blood, sampled on day 0 of AZD1222 vaccination. These receptors all stem from an adult in good health.

J is TRBJ2-1 and V is TRBV30; 7 nucleotides align to TRBD2. V dropped 1 base and J dropped 7; count of bases not matched to a gene: 4. The CDR3 is 13 amino acids. CDR1 and CDR2 (germline): GTSNPN, SVGIG (reference sequence). The CDR3 nucleotides read TGTGCCTGGAGTGCTTTGGGGGGGAATGAGCAGTTCTTC. Amino acids: CAWSALGGNEQFF.

The chain joins TRBV11-3 to TRBJ2-7, with 8 bases matching TRBD1. Germline V gives CDR1 SGHNT, CDR2 YENEEA. This CDR3 contains 15 residues. Trimming removed 1 base from V and 5 bases from J; junction bases left unmatched: 7. CDR3 nucleotides: TGTGCCAGCAGCTTAGGGTCAGGGGGCGAGGACGAGCAGTACTTC. Amino acids: CASSLGSGGEDEQYF. The full variable domain, rest sourced from reference TRBV11-3 and TRBJ2-7, is EAGVVQSPRYKIIEKKQPVAFWCNPISGHNTLYWYLQNLGQGPELLIRYENEEAVDDSQLPKDRFSAERLKGVDSTLKIQPAELGDSAVYLCASSLGSGGEDEQYFGPGTRLTVT.

The J gene is TRBJ1-2, the V gene TRBV4-3, with D hard to call. From germline, CDR1 is LGHNA and CDR2 YSLEER. The CDR3 totals 13 residues. The V end lost 4 bases, the J end lost 7 bases, and 13 bases lay between the germline ends. This CDR3 reads CASSPKRSGGYTF. DNA for the CDR3: TGCGCCAGCAGCCCTAAAAGGTCTGGTGGCTACACCTTC.

The chain couples TRBV7-6 to TRBJ1-3, with 8 bases identical to TRBD1. From germline, CDR1 is SGHVS and CDR2 FNYEAQ. The CDR3 sequence is 15 residues long. Trimming cost V 5 bases and J 6 bases; bases outside gene matches: 9. CDR3 sequence reads: CASSPRTGPINTIYF. The CDR3 coding sequence is TGTGCCAGCAGCCCCCGGACAGGGCCGATAAACACCATATATTTT.

This clone appeared a single time. The chain carries TRBV7-2 and TRBJ2-1; D is undetermined. The V end was cut by 5 bases, the J end by 4 bases, with 9 bases between. The length of the CDR3 is 13 residues. Germline V gene sequence: CDR1 SGHTA, CDR2 FQGNSA. CDR3 region: CASSARKYNEQFF. As DNA, the CDR3 is TGTGCCAGCAGCGCCCGTAAGTACAATGAGCAGTTCTTC.

The genes are TRBV10-3 and TRBJ1-2; tentatively, D is TRBD1 (6 bases). The CDR3 runs 14 residues. Germline CDR1 ENHRY, CDR2 SYGVKD. V dropped 0 bases and J dropped 7 bases, with 12 bases sitting between them. The CDR3 nucleotides are TGTGCCATCAGTGAGTCAGGGGTCAGGGGTGGCTACACCTTC. This translates into CAISESGVRGGYTF.

V usage is TRBV3-1 (or the pseudogene TRBV3-2) and J usage is TRBJ1-4; 7 nucleotides match TRBD1. Germline values: CDR1 LGHDT, CDR2 YNNKEL (reference sequence). V shed 0 bases, J shed 7 bases, and the junction held 11 bases outside the gene matches. The CDR3 is made up of 17 amino acids. The chain's CDR3 is CASSQDPPTGWGEKLFF. In DNA form, the CDR3 reads TGTGCCAGCAGCCAAGATCCCCCGACAGGGTGGGGTGAAAAACTGTTTTTT.

The V and J genes are TRBV19 and TRBJ1-1; tentatively, D is TRBD1 (5 bases). Germline lookup yields CDR1 LNHDA and CDR2 SQIVND (reference sequence). V lost 0 bases to trimming and J lost 5 bases, with 10 bases between them. The CDR3 spans 14 residues. The CDR3 is CASSIEGRATEAFF. The DNA of the CDR3 is TGTGCCAGTAGTATAGAGGGCAGGGCGACTGAAGCTTTCTTT.

The chain has TRBV19 and TRBJ1-4; TRBD1 might be the D (5 bases). CDR1 is LNHDA and CDR2 is SQIVND in the germline V gene (reference sequence). V gave up 3 bases and J gave up 6 bases, with 11 bases separating them. CDR3 length: 14 residues. The CDR3 nucleotides are TGTGCCAGTAGTATCCAGGGTAACCATGAAAAACTGTTTTTT. Translation gives CASSIQGNHEKLFF.

A single count supports this clone. V usage is TRBV25-1 and J usage is TRBJ1-2, with D uncertain. The germline V gene has CDR1 MGHDK and CDR2 SYGVNS. Trimming removed 2 bases at V and 2 bases at J, with 6 bases between. The length of the CDR3 is 13 residues. DNA of the CDR3: TGTGCCAGCAGTGAACCGGTAAACTATGGCTACACCTTC. Translating it yields CASSEPVNYGYTF.

This rearrangement joins TRBV14 to TRBJ1-4; D uncertain. V dropped 3 bases and J dropped 8 bases, with 16 bases sitting between them. Germline CDR1 is SGHDN and CDR2 is FVKESK. The CDR3 runs 15 residues. The DNA of the CDR3 is TGTGCCAGCAGCCAGGAGGGTACGGTTGGGGAAAAACTGTTTTTT. Its protein is CASSQEGTVGEKLFF. The complete variable domain, with remaining parts taken from reference TRBV14 and TRBJ1-4, reads EAGVTQFPSHSVIEKGQTVTLRCDPISGHDNLYWYRRVMGKEIKFLLHFVKESKQDESGMPNNRFLAERTGGTYSTLKVQPAELEDSGVYFCASSQEGTVGEKLFFGSGTQLSVL.

The rearrangement links TRBV27 to TRBJ1-2; 9 nucleotides agree with TRBD1. V lost 8 bases and J lost 8; bases outside the gene matches: 3. The germline CDR1 and CDR2 sequences are MNHEY and SMNVEV (reference sequence). The CDR3 length is 11 residues. The CDR3 nucleotides read TGTGCCAGCGGACAGGGGAACGGCTACACCTTC. This sequence encodes CASGQGNGYTF.

The rearrangement uses TRBV7-9 and TRBJ1-2, with 10 bases lining up with TRBD1. The V gene's germline CDR1 is SEHNR and CDR2 FQNEAQ (reference sequence). V trimming: 5 bases; J trimming: 6 bases; junction bases outside the gene matches: 6. CDR3 length: 14 residues. CDR3 loop: CASSIGQGGNGYTF. DNA for the CDR3: TGTGCCAGCAGCATAGGACAGGGGGGAAATGGCTACACCTTC.

V and J are TRBV11-3 and TRBJ1-1; weak D call: TRBD1 (5 bases). V dropped 5 bases and J dropped 0 bases, with 7 bases sitting between them. The germline gives CDR1 SGHNT, CDR2 YENEEA. The CDR3 length is 13 residues. The DNA of the CDR3 is TGTGCCAGCAGCGTAGGGGTGAACACTGAAGCTTTCTTT. Amino acids: CASSVGVNTEAFF. Looking up the rest from reference TRBV11-3 and TRBJ1-1 gives the full variable domain: EAGVVQSPRYKIIEKKQPVAFWCNPISGHNTLYWYLQNLGQGPELLIRYENEEAVDDSQLPKDRFSAERLKGVDSTLKIQPAELGDSAVYLCASSVGVNTEAFFGQGTRLTVV.

The genes are TRBV19 and TRBJ1-2; D remains ambiguous. This CDR3 region has 14 residues. The V gene's germline CDR1 is LNHDA and CDR2 SQIVND (reference sequence). With 6 bases removed from V and 9 bases from J, the gap between germline ends came to 20 bases. The CDR3 coding sequence is TGTGCCAGTAGCAATTCGGGTTCTGGGTCCCGCTACACCTTC. As protein: CASSNSGSGSRYTF.

This sequence joins TRBV6-5 and TRBJ1-2; the D is unclear. There are 16 residues in the CDR3. The V end lost 0 bases, the J end lost 8 bases, and 19 bases lay between the germline ends. The germline V gene has CDR1 MNHEY and CDR2 SVGAGI. The CDR3 bases are TGTGCCAGCAGTTACTCACATCTTCTGGGTCAATGGGGCTACACCTTC. This translates into CASSYSHLLGQWGYTF.

This clone was seen only a few times. The chain joins TRBV7-9 to TRBJ2-7; D is ambiguous. The CDR3 spans 13 residues. V was shortened by 5 bases and J by 0 bases, with 8 bases between the two germline ends. Germline-derived CDR1 and CDR2 are SEHNR and FQNEAQ (reference sequence). The CDR3 loop is CASSGDPSYEQYF. The CDR3 bases are TGTGCCAGCAGCGGGGATCCCTCCTACGAGCAGTACTTC.

The chain employs TRBV5-1 and TRBJ1-6; D is unclear. This CDR3 is built from 15 residues. Trimming pared 0 bases from V and 7 bases from J, leaving 11 bases between. The germline CDR1 and CDR2 sequences are SGHRS and YFSETQ. The CDR3 DNA is TGCGCCAGCAGCTTGGTGAGACAAGGGAATTCACCCCTCCACTTT. Its translation is CASSLVRQGNSPLHF.

The chain recombines TRBV6-6 with TRBJ1-1; TRBD1 might be the D (5 bases). CDR1 is MNHNY, CDR2 SVGAGI, per germline (reference sequence). V was pared by 3 bases and J by 8 bases, with 19 bases between. This CDR3 contains 15 residues. CDR3: CASSYSGAQGREAFF. The CDR3, as DNA: TGTGCCAGCAGTTATAGTGGTGCCCAGGGCCGGGAAGCTTTCTTT.